This passage covers 17 T cell receptor beta chains from one sample sequenced in a study of T cell changes during pregnancy in multiple sclerosis. TCRdb's table, derived via immunoSEQ multiplex PCR, lists solely in-frame clones and lacks some. Of fewer than 75,000 clones in the sample, about 91% were seen once. This specimen consisted of CD8+ T cells from peripheral blood mononuclear cells, obtained before pregnancy. The receptors here all came from a female donor with multiple sclerosis, enrolled in a pregnancy study.

The CDR3 region is CASSPGTGDVYEQYF. For the CDR3, the DNA is TGTGCCAGTAGTCCTGGGACAGGGGACGTCTACGAGCAGTACTTC. This rearrangement joins TRBV19 to TRBJ2-7; 10 bases align to TRBD1. Germline CDR1 is LNHDA and CDR2 is SQIVND (reference sequence). CDR3 length: 15 residues. V was clipped by 5 bases and J by 3 bases; unmatched bases: 7.

The chain uses TRBV4-1 and TRBJ1-4; D perhaps matches TRBD1 (5 bases). Germline V gene lookup returns CDR1 MGHRA and CDR2 YSYEKL. V was shortened by 0 bases and J by 4 bases, with 9 bases between the two germline ends. This CDR3 has 15 residues. CDR3 amino acids: CASSQDGDYNEKLFF. The CDR3, as DNA: TGCGCCAGCAGCCAAGATGGGGACTATAATGAAAAACTGTTTTTT.

The chain is built from TRBV5-4 and TRBJ2-2; 8 nucleotides align to TRBD2. Germline CDR1 SGHNT, CDR2 YYREEE (reference sequence). The CDR3 covers 16 residues. J was trimmed by 1 base and V by 4 bases; bases with no gene match: 6. The CDR3 region is CASSTPGGENTGELFF. DNA for the CDR3: TGTGCCAGCAGCACCCCCGGGGGGGAGAACACCGGGGAGCTGTTTTTT.

V gene TRBV11-2 combines with J gene TRBJ2-7, with D perhaps matching TRBD2 (6 bases). Germline V gene data show CDR1 as SGHAT and CDR2 as FQNNGV. Trimming removed 2 bases at V and 2 bases at J, with 13 bases between. This CDR3 comprises 15 residues. CDR3 amino acids: CASSLSAGTTYEQYF. Here the CDR3 DNA reads TGTGCCAGCAGCTTAAGCGCGGGGACCACCTACGAGCAGTACTTC.

The chain couples TRBV5-1 to TRBJ2-7; D is ambiguous. CDR3 size: 12 residues. Germline assignment: CDR1 SGHRS and CDR2 YFSETQ. Trimming took 0 bases from V and 6 from J, leaving 7 bases between them. The CDR3 DNA follows: TGCGCCAGCAGCTTGGATAGTTCCGAGCAGTACTTC. This translates into CASSLDSSEQYF.

This chain joins TRBV25-1 and TRBJ1-4; 7 nucleotides match TRBD1. CDR3 length equals 17 residues. The ends lost 3 bases at V and 4 bases at J; junction bases unmatched: 11. CDR1 MGHDK and CDR2 SYGVNS come from the germline V gene. CDR3 coding DNA: TGTGCCAGCAGTGACATCGGCAGGGGGTCGGGTAATGAAAAACTGTTTTTT. This codes for CASSDIGRGSGNEKLFF.

The sample holds a few counts of this clone. The chain uses TRBV11-2 and TRBJ2-7; 7 bases align to TRBD1. The J segment lost 2 bases and the V segment lost 5 bases, leaving 9 bases of the junction unmatched. This CDR3 has 15 amino acids. Looked up from germline, CDR1 is SGHAT and CDR2 is FQNNGV. CDR3 region: CASSHSEGATYEQYF. Written as DNA, the CDR3 is TGTGCCAGCAGCCACTCTGAGGGGGCCACCTACGAGCAGTACTTC. The full variable domain, its missing parts supplied by reference TRBV11-2 and TRBJ2-7, is EAGVAQSPRYKIIEKRQSVAFWCNPISGHATLYWYQQILGQGPKLLIQFQNNGVVDDSQLPKDRFSAERLKGVDSTLKIQPAKLEDSAVYLCASSHSEGATYEQYFGPGTRLTVT.

V usage is TRBV13 and J usage is TRBJ1-3; 8 nucleotides line up with TRBD1. Germline CDR1 reads PRHDT; CDR2 reads FYEKMQ (reference sequence). J gave up 0 bases and V 0 bases, and 4 bases lay outside the gene matches. The length of the CDR3 is 17 residues. The CDR3 DNA sequence: TGTGCCAGCAGCTTAGGACAGGGGGGGGGCTCTGGAAACACCATATATTTT. Amino acid sequence: CASSLGQGGGSGNTIYF.

The chain is built from TRBV6-1 and TRBJ2-1, with 7 bases identical to TRBD2. The germline V gene has CDR1 MNHNS and CDR2 SASEGT. Unmatched junction bases numbered 2, after V lost 5 bases and J lost 4 bases. CDR3 length equals 13 residues. The CDR3 spells CASSPGGYNEQFF. In nucleotides, the CDR3 is TGTGCCAGCAGTCCGGGGGGTTACAATGAGCAGTTCTTC.

The chain combines TRBV11-1 with TRBJ1-1, with a possible D match to TRBD1 (5 bases). CDR3 length: 14 amino acids. In germline, CDR1 is SGHAT, CDR2 FQDESV (reference sequence). With 3 bases removed from V and 3 bases from J, the gap between germline ends came to 11 bases. Here the CDR3 DNA reads TGTGCCAGCAGCTTTCCAGGGTCCTACACTGAAGCTTTCTTT. Translation: CASSFPGSYTEAFF.

This clone was seen only a few times. The chain is built from TRBV2 and TRBJ2-1; TRBD1 matches 8 bases. V was pared by 8 bases and J by 7 bases, with 19 bases of the junction left unmatched. From germline, CDR1 is SNHLY and CDR2 FYNNEI. The CDR3 loop spans 17 amino acids. The DNA of the CDR3 is TGTGCCAGCCTCGGGTTTGGGGACAGGCAATCCGCTAATGAGCAGTTCTTC. Its protein product is CASLGFGDRQSANEQFF.

This clone appeared a few times. This sequence joins TRBV10-1 and TRBJ2-3; TRBD1 might be the D (6 bases). The CDR3 loop spans 12 amino acids. The V and J ends lost 3 bases and 5 bases respectively, with 6 bases between them. Germline V CDR1 and CDR2: WNHNN, SYGVQD (reference sequence). CDR3 sequence: CASSDRGDTQYF. CDR3 DNA: TGCGCCAGCAGTGACAGGGGAGATACGCAGTATTTT.

The chain joins TRBV4-1 to TRBJ2-1, with D unresolved. Trimming took 4 bases from V and 2 from J, leaving 6 bases between them. The CDR3 extends over 13 amino acids. Germline V CDR1 and CDR2: MGHRA, YSYEKL. DNA for the CDR3: TGCGCCAGCAGCCTTCTCGCCTACAATGAGCAGTTCTTC. Amino acid sequence: CASSLLAYNEQFF.

The genes are TRBV9 and TRBJ2-1; 11 bases are a match to TRBD2. The CDR3 length is 16 residues. Trimming removed 4 bases from V and 5 bases from J; junction bases left unmatched: 8. Germline V gives CDR1 SGDLS, CDR2 YYNGEE. The CDR3 sequence is CASSSPTSGGDNEQFF. The CDR3 bases are TGTGCCAGCAGCTCCCCTACTAGCGGGGGAGACAATGAGCAGTTCTTC.

V is TRBV27 and J is TRBJ1-5; D remains ambiguous. Per the germline V gene, CDR1 is MNHEY and CDR2 is SMNVEV (reference sequence). Trimming left V 6 bases short and J 0 bases short, with 9 bases between. This CDR3 is built from 14 residues. CDR3 sequence (DNA): TGTGCCAGCAGGACTTCCGGTAGCAATCAGCCCCAGCATTTT. This encodes CASRTSGSNQPQHF.

The chain carries TRBV9 and TRBJ2-1; 8 bases line up with TRBD2. J was trimmed by 4 bases and V by 0 bases; bases with no gene match: 6. Germline V gene sequence: CDR1 SGDLS, CDR2 YYNGEE. This CDR3 has 16 residues. The CDR3 DNA reads as TGTGCCAGCAGCGTAGATTCGGGGGGGACTTACAATGAGCAGTTCTTC. Translation: CASSVDSGGTYNEQFF.

This clone is a singleton in its sample. The J gene is TRBJ1-2, the V gene TRBV5-1; D is unresolved. Germline V CDR1 and CDR2: SGHRS, YFSETQ. V lost 0 bases to trimming and J lost 4 bases, with 10 bases between them. The CDR3 is 14 residues long. CDR3 residues: CASSLDEGAYGYTF. DNA of the CDR3: TGCGCCAGCAGCTTGGATGAGGGTGCCTATGGCTACACCTTC.